The entry that follows covers one TCR beta chain sequence. The data were obtained in a study of T cells in Graves' hyperthyroidism and ophthalmopathy. Germline V gene sequence: CDR1 DFQATT, CDR2 SNEGSKA (reference sequence). There are 15 residues in the CDR3. Stable Graves' hyperthyroidism denoted no ophthalmopathy progression over 18 months. The hyperthyroidism patients had all been newly diagnosed, and their disease duration was under 2 months. Their ages ranged from 18 to 65 years. Thyroid ultrasound, orbital computed tomography, clinical symptoms, and serum thyroxine and TRAb underpinned diagnoses. Regions amplified from RNA transcripts were the TCR beta CDR3 regions. TCR CDR3 regions were first amplified by RT-PCR with HTBI primers. TCRdb ran MiXCR on the multiplex PCR reads and lists one entry per CDR3 protein. The data contain roughly 700,000 distinct CDR3 sequences, 35% of them singletons.

The clonotype originates from a woman aged 40 to 50 with Graves' hyperthyroidism. This chain uses TRBV20-1 with TRBJ2-5, with D perhaps matching TRBD1 (5 bases). TRBJ2-1 explains the end of the DNA better; the J call may be wrong. The sequencing input was blood. The CDR3 region is CSADQGPLTYNEQFF. The CDR3 nucleotides read TGCAGTGCGGACCAGGGTCCCCTTACCTACAATGAGCAGTTCTTC.